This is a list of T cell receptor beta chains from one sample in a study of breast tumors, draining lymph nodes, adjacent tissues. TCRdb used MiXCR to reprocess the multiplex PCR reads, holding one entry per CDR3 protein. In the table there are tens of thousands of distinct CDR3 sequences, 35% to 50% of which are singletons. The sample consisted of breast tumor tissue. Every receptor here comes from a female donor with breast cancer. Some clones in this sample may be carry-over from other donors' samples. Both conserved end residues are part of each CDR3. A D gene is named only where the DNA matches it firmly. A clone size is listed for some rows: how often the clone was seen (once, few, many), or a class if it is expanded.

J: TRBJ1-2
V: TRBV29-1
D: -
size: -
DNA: TGCAGCGTTGAAGTGGGGACACTAAGGGGCTATGGCTACACCTTC
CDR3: CSVEVGTLRGYGYTF

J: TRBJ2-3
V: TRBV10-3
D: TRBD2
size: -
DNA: TGTGCCATCACCCGAGCGGGAGGGGAGCTAGGTTACAATGAGCAGTATTTT
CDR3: CAITRAGGELGYNEQYF

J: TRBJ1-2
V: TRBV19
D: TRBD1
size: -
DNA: TGTGCCAGCCGCCCGGGACAGGGGAACTATGGCTACACCTTC
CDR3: CASRPGQGNYGYTF

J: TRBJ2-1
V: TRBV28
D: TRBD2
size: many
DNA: TGTGCCAGCAGTGACCGTAGCGGGGCCGCCTACAATGAGCAGTTCTTC
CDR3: CASSDRSGAAYNEQFF

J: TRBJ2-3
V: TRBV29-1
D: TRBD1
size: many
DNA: TGCAGCGTTGTACAGGGGAATTCAGGAGATACGCAGTATTTT
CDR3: CSVVQGNSGDTQYF

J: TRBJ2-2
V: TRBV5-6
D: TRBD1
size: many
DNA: TGTGCCAGCAGCGTGACACAGGGGGCGGTGGCCGGGGAGCTGTTTTTT
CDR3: CASSVTQGAVAGELFF

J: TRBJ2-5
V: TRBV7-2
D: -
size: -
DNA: TGTGCCAGCAGCTACCAAGGGGGGACCCAGTACTTC
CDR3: CASSYQGGTQYF

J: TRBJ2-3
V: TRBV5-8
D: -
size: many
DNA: TGTGCCAGCAGCTTAAGGGGCGACTCGGGTACGCAGTATTTT
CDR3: CASSLRGDSGTQYF

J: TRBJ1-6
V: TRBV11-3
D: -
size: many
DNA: TGTGCCAGCAGCTTACGACAGGTTTATTCACCCCTCCACTTT
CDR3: CASSLRQVYSPLHF

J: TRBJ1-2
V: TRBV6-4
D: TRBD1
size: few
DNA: TGTGCCAGCAGCCCCGGACAGGGTGGTGGCTACACCTTC
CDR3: CASSPGQGGGYTF

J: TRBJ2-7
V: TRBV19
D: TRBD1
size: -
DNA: TGTGCCAGTAGTTCCGGACAGGGGGTCGGTCGGGAGCAGTACTTC
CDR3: CASSSGQGVGREQYF

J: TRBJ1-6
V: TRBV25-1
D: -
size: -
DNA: -
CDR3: CASSFYICSASGGKGYLGNSPLHF

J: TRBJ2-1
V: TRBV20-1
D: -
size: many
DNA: TGCAGTGCGTCCCAGGGTGAAATATCGAAACAGTTCTTC
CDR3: CSASQGEISKQFF

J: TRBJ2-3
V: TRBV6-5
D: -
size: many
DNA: TGTGCCAGCAGTTCCCCTGGTACGCAGTATTTT
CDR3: CASSSPGTQYF

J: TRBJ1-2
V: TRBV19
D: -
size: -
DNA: TGTGCCAGTAAGGAGAGTGGTGGGACACGAGGCCCGTATGGCTACACCTTC
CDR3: CASKESGGTRGPYGYTF

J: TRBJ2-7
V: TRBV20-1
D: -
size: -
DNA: TGCAGTGCTACCAGCAGCTTGGACGGCTACGAGCAGTACTTC
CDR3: CSATSSLDGYEQYF

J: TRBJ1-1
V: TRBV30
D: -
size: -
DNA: TGTGCCTGGGACGACATCTACACTGAAGCTTTCTTT
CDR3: CAWDDIYTEAFF

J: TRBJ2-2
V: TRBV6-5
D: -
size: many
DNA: TGTGCCAGCAGTTACTCGATCTTTGGAGCGAACACCGGGGAGCTGTTTTTT
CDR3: CASSYSIFGANTGELFF

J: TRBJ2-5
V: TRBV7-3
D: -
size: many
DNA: TGTGCCAGCAGCTCAGGGGGGATAGGGCAAGAGACCCAGTACTTC
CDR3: CASSSGGIGQETQYF

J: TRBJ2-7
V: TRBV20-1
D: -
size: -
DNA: TGCAGTGCTAGAGATCGAGCGTCTAGCGAGAAAACCTACGAGCAGTACTTC
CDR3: CSARDRASSEKTYEQYF

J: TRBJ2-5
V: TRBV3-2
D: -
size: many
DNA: TGTGCCAGCAGCCTCTCGAACCAGCAAGAGACCCAGTACTTC
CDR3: CASSLSNQQETQYF

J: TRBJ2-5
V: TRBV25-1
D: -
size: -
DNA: TGTGCCAGCAGCGTTGATGCGCAGGTACAAGAGACCCAGTACTTC
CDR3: CASSVDAQVQETQYF

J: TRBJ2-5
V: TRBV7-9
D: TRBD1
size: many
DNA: TGTGCCAGCAGCTTAGCTTCGGGACAGGGACAAGAGACCCAGTACTTC
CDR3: CASSLASGQGQETQYF

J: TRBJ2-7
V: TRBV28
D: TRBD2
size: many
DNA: TGTGCCAGCAGTCTAATAGCGGGCAGCTCCTACGAGCAGTACTTC
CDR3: CASSLIAGSSYEQYF

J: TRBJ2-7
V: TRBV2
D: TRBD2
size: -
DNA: TGTGCCAGCAGTGAACTAGCGGGATTCTCCTACGAGCAGTACTTC
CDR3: CASSELAGFSYEQYF

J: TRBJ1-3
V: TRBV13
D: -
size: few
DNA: TGTGCCAGCAGCTTAGCAGGCGGGAACACCATATATTTT
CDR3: CASSLAGGNTIYF

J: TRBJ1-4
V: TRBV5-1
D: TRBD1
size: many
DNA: TGCGCCAGCAGCACCCAGGGGGTTGGGGAAAAACTGTTTTTT
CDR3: CASSTQGVGEKLFF

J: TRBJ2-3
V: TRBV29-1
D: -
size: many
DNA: TGCAGCGTTGACGGGGGCAGAGATACGCAGTATTTT
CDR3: CSVDGGRDTQYF

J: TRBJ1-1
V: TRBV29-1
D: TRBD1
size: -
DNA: TGCAGAGGACAGGGGGAAGCTGAAGCTTTCTTT
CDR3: CRGQGEAEAFF

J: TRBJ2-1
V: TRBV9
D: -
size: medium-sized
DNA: TGTGCCAACCTGTCGTCGCATGAGCAGTTCTTC
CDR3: CANLSSHEQFF

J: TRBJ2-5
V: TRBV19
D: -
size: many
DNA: TGTGCCAGTAGTGGGGCAATGGGCGGCGATCCCCAAGAGACCCAGTACTTC
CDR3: CASSGAMGGDPQETQYF

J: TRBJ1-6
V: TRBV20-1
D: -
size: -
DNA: TGCAGTGTCCCGGGACAATATAATTCACCCCTCCACTTT
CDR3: CSVPGQYNSPLHF

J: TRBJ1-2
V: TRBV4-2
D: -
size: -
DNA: TGTGCCAGCAGCCAAGTTTATGGAGACTACGGCTACACCTTC
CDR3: CASSQVYGDYGYTF

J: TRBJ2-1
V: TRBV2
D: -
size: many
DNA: TGTGCCAGCAGTGAAACGAGAGGAGGAAATGAGCAGTTCTTC
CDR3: CASSETRGGNEQFF

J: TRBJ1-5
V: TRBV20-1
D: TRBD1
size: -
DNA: TGCAGTGCTACCCCAACTTGGGGACAGGGTCAGAAAAATCAGCCCCAGCATTTT
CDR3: CSATPTWGQGQKNQPQHF

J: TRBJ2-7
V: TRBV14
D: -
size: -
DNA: TGTGCCAGCGGCCAAAGGTCCGCCTACGAGCGGTACTTC
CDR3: CASGQRSAYERYF

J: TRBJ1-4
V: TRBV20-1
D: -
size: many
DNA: TGCAGTGCTAGAGAACAGGGTGAAAAACTGTTTTTT
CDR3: CSAREQGEKLFF

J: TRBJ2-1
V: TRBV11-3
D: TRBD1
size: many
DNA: TGTGCCAGCAGCTTACGTGGACAGGGCCCCGGTGAGCAGTTCTTC
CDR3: CASSLRGQGPGEQFF

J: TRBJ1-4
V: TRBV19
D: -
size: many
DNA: TGTGCCAGTAGAACTACAGGAGCCCAAGATGAAAAACTGTTTTTT
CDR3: CASRTTGAQDEKLFF

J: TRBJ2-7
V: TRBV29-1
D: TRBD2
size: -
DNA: TGCAGCGTTGCGGGTAGCGGGAGTTTTGAGCAGTACTTC
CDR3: CSVAGSGSFEQYF